A selection of T cell receptor beta chains follows, all from one sample in a study of PD-L1 blockade in urothelial cancer. Profiling relied on immunoSEQ multiplex PCR, and the TCRdb table lists in-frame clones only, not all of them. Counted here are approximately 79,000 clones, about 82% occurring once; the ten biggest clones make up approximately 6.7%. Sequencing used PBMCs, obtained around atezolizumab (anti-PD-L1) treatment. All receptors derive from a man aged 35 to 55 with urothelial cancer. Both conserved end residues are part of each CDR3. Fields, in order: J gene, clone size, V gene, D gene, CDR3 DNA, CDR3 protein. The D gene is left open where the match is weak. Size values are once, few and many counts, or a class for expanded clones, and some rows have none.

>TRBJ2-3|.|TRBV7-9|TRBD2
TGTGCCAGCAGCTTAGGGACTAGCGAAAGCACAGATACGCAGTATTTT
CASSLGTSESTDTQYF
>TRBJ1-4|.|TRBV7-9|.
TGTGCCAGCAGCACGACAGTGACTAATGAAAAACTGTTTTTT
CASSTTVTNEKLFF
>TRBJ2-7|.|TRBV5-5|TRBD1
TGTGCCAGCAGCTTGGGGACAGGGGGCTACGAGCAGTACTTC
CASSLGTGGYEQYF
>TRBJ2-7|.|TRBV29-1|TRBD1
TGCAGCGTTGGTCGGGACAGGGGGCCCTACGAGCAGTACTTC
CSVGRDRGPYEQYF
>TRBJ2-7|.|TRBV28|TRBD2
TGTGCCAGCAGAAACCCCCCCGTGGCGGGAGGCTACGAGCAGTACTTC
CASRNPPVAGGYEQYF
>TRBJ2-7|.|TRBV5-4|.
TGTGCCAGCAGCGTATACCTAGGGGATAATTACGAGCAGTACTTC
CASSVYLGDNYEQYF
>TRBJ2-3|.|TRBV11-2|TRBD2
TGTGCCAGCAGTTCCAGCGGGATCCGCACAGATACGCAGTATTTT
CASSSSGIRTDTQYF
>TRBJ2-4|.|TRBV5-6|TRBD1
TGTGCCAGCAGGCCCCGGGACAGGGAGGACAAAAACATTCAGTACTTC
CASRPRDREDKNIQYF
>TRBJ2-5|.|TRBV4-3|TRBD2
TGCGCCAGCAGCCAAGGAGGGGTACTAGCGGGAGGCCAAGAGACCCAGTACTTC
CASSQGGVLAGGQETQYF
>TRBJ2-1|few|TRBV5-6|.
TGTGCCAGCAGCTTGGGCCTAGCGCAAGTCTTC
CASSLGLAQVF
>TRBJ2-2|.|TRBV19|TRBD2
TGTGCCAGTAGTACCCATAGCGGGGGGAACACCGGGGAGCTGTTTTTT
CASSTHSGGNTGELFF
>TRBJ2-7|.|TRBV6-1|.
TGTGCCAGCAATGAAGGACAGTTATCCTACGAGCAGTACTTC
CASNEGQLSYEQYF
>TRBJ2-3|.|TRBV2|TRBD2
TGTGCCAGCAGTGAGCCGGGGGGGGGCACAGATACGCAGTATTTT
CASSEPGGGTDTQYF
>TRBJ2-2|few|TRBV13|TRBD2
TGTGCCAGCAGCATCCAAGGACTAGCGGGACCTAACACCGGGGAGCTGTTTTTT
CASSIQGLAGPNTGELFF
>TRBJ2-1|.|TRBV6-4|TRBD2
TGTGCCAGCACCTCCGGGACTAGCGGGGTCAATGAGCAGTTCTTC
CASTSGTSGVNEQFF
>TRBJ2-5|.|TRBV7-3|.
TGTGCCAGCAGCTTAAGGGGGCGGGCCCTAGAGACCCAGTACTTC
CASSLRGRALETQYF